What follows describes a single T cell receptor beta chain. Authors' analysis steps: Reference gene primer amplification gave nucleated cell count estimates. The repertoire was sequenced with immunoSEQ multiplex PCR; TCRdb's copy has only in-frame clones and lacks some. V and J calls and clone size come straight from that table; D and trimming were deduced from the DNA. The sample yields just over 90,000 clones, about 80% seen once. The germline V and J ends were trimmed by 11 bases and 0 bases, with 14 bases remaining between them. Germline V gene data show CDR1 as LNHDA and CDR2 as SQIVND (reference sequence). This CDR3 spans 13 amino acids. This record belongs to a study of blood T cell repertoires in COVID-19.

The TCR was taken from a human donor in a cohort sampled during active COVID-19. The chain is built from TRBV19 and TRBJ2-7; D is possibly TRBD2 (6 bases). The sequenced material came from peripheral blood. The CDR3 nucleotides read TGTGCCGTTTTGGACGGGAGCTCCTACGAGCAGTACTTC. Translation: CAVLDGSSYEQYF.